The 17 T cell receptor beta chains listed next were all sequenced from one sample in a study of OX40 agonist ivuxolimab in advanced cancers. The assay was immunoSEQ multiplex PCR, and TCRdb's table has in-frame clones only and misses some. The data hold approximately 62,000 clones, with over 75% observed a single time. The sequencing here drew on CD4+ or CD8+ T cells sorted from blood, taken in a trial of the OX40 agonist ivuxolimab. All receptors derive from an adult with an advanced solid tumor such as melanoma, head and neck, liver or kidney cancer.

The V gene is TRBV7-2, the J gene TRBJ1-1, with TRBD1 matching 7 bases. In germline, CDR1 is SGHTA, CDR2 FQGNSA. The CDR3 is 14 amino acids. Trimming took 5 bases from V and 2 from J; bases not matched to a gene: 5. CDR3 residues: CASSTTGTNTEAFF. Here the CDR3 DNA reads TGTGCCAGCAGCACGACAGGGACTAACACTGAAGCTTTCTTT.

This sequence joins TRBV7-9 and TRBJ2-5; 10 bases agree with TRBD2. The J call is in doubt because the DNA end fits TRBJ2-7 better. Germline CDR1 is SEHNR and CDR2 is FQNEAQ (reference sequence). This CDR3 has 14 residues. The CDR3 region has the DNA TGTGCCAGCAGACCCGGGACTAGCGACTACGAGCAGTACTTC. It encodes CASRPGTSDYEQYF.

The chain carries TRBV10-3 and TRBJ2-7, with D hard to call. The CDR3 runs to 14 residues. In germline, CDR1 is ENHRY, CDR2 SYGVKD. V dropped 3 bases and J dropped 5 bases, with 14 bases sitting between them. The CDR3 sequence is CAISENLPADEQYF. CDR3 sequence (DNA): TGTGCCATCAGTGAAAATCTACCCGCGGACGAGCAGTACTTC.

The J gene is TRBJ2-7, the V gene TRBV15; 11 bases agree with TRBD2. The V gene's germline CDR1 is LNHNV and CDR2 YYDKDF (reference sequence). The length of the CDR3 is 16 residues. J was trimmed by 7 bases and V by 0 bases; bases with no gene match: 8. Here the CDR3 reads CATSREVAGGPEEQYF. The CDR3 DNA is TGTGCCACCAGCAGAGAGGTAGCGGGAGGGCCAGAAGAGCAGTACTTC.

The V and J genes are TRBV25-1 and TRBJ2-5, with 8 bases identical to TRBD2. Germline CDR1 and CDR2: MGHDK and SYGVNS. Germline trimming cut 5 bases from V and 3 bases from J; bases unmatched to any gene: 14. There are 17 residues in the CDR3. CDR3 in amino acids: CASSLMAGGGIEETQYF. CDR3 in DNA: TGTGCCAGCAGTCTTATGGCGGGGGGAGGGATCGAAGAGACCCAGTACTTC.

This clone was counted only a few times. This sequence joins TRBV11-2 and TRBJ2-7; maybe TRBD2 (5 bases). CDR1 is SGHAT, CDR2 FQNNGV, per germline. This CDR3 is 14 amino acids long. Trimming stripped 2 bases from V and 5 bases from J, with 13 bases between. The CDR3 sequence: CASSLSGLKNEQYF. The CDR3 DNA reads TGTGCCAGCAGCTTATCGGGATTGAAGAACGAGCAGTACTTC.

The chain has TRBV28 and TRBJ1-2; no clear D gene. The CDR3 loop spans 13 amino acids. Germline CDR1 reads MDHEN; CDR2 reads SYDVKM. Trimming removed 9 bases at V and 5 bases at J, with 16 bases between. As DNA, the CDR3 is TGTGCCAGTGGACCCCGGAATTCTTATGGCTACACCTTC. It yields the protein CASGPRNSYGYTF.

V and J are TRBV29-1 and TRBJ2-2, with 10 bases aligning to TRBD1. The CDR3 is made up of 18 amino acids. V gave up 3 bases and J gave up 5 bases; unmatched junction bases: 15. Looked up from germline, CDR1 is SQVTM and CDR2 is ANQGSEA. This chain's CDR3 is CSVEHHKAGTGETGELFF. CDR3 coding DNA: TGCAGCGTTGAGCATCATAAAGCAGGGACAGGGGAGACCGGGGAGCTGTTTTTT.

This chain links TRBV5-4 with TRBJ2-5; no definite D call. V shed 3 bases and J shed 0 bases, with 6 bases lying between them. The CDR3 runs to 13 residues. CDR1 is SGHNT and CDR2 is YYREEE in the germline V gene (reference sequence). The CDR3 reads CASSSIHQETQYF. The CDR3 DNA reads as TGTGCCAGCAGCTCGATTCACCAAGAGACCCAGTACTTC.

The V call is TRBV5-6, the J call TRBJ1-1; D is perhaps TRBD1 (5 bases). The CDR3 covers 15 residues. V lost 4 bases and J lost 4, with 17 bases in between. CDR1 and CDR2 from the germline V gene are SGHDT and YYEEEE. The CDR3 bases are TGTGCCAGCAGCCCCACCGAGGGGCTGAGCACTGAAGCTTTCTTT. Protein product: CASSPTEGLSTEAFF.

This clone was seen only a few times. This rearrangement joins TRBV10-2 to TRBJ1-5; D unresolved. The ends were cut back, 1 base at V and 0 bases at J, with 4 bases in the middle. Germline CDR1 WSHSY, CDR2 SAAADI. The length of the CDR3 is 14 residues. In DNA, the CDR3 is TGCGCCAGCAGTGAGTACAGTAGCAATCAGCCCCAGCATTTT. Translated, it gives CASSEYSSNQPQHF.

The chain joins TRBV14 to TRBJ1-2, with 11 nucleotides matching TRBD1. This CDR3 contains 14 residues. J lost 2 bases, V lost 5 bases, and 1 base had no gene match. Germline values: CDR1 SGHDN, CDR2 FVKESK. DNA for the CDR3: TGTGCCAGCAGCTGGGACAGGGGGAACTATGGCTACACCTTC. Amino acids: CASSWDRGNYGYTF. The full variable domain, its missing parts supplied by reference TRBV14 and TRBJ1-2, is EAGVTQFPSHSVIEKGQTVTLRCDPISGHDNLYWYRRVMGKEIKFLLHFVKESKQDESGMPNNRFLAERTGGTYSTLKVQPAELEDSGVYFCASSWDRGNYGYTFGSGTRLTVV.

J is TRBJ2-1 and V is TRBV18; TRBD1 matches at 8 bases. Per the germline V gene, CDR1 is KGHSH and CDR2 is LQKENI. J gave up 8 bases and V 4 bases, and 10 bases lay outside the gene matches. The CDR3 consists of 15 residues. The CDR3 bases are TGTGCCAGCTCACGAATTTGGACAGGGTCGGATGAGCAGTTCTTC. Its translation is CASSRIWTGSDEQFF.

V is TRBV25-1 and J is TRBJ1-2, with D maybe TRBD1 (6 bases). This CDR3 has 14 residues. Trimming stripped 3 bases from V and 8 bases from J, with 16 bases between. In germline, CDR1 is MGHDK, CDR2 SYGVNS. The CDR3 region is CASSDVNRDQGYTF. The CDR3 region has the DNA TGTGCCAGCAGTGATGTCAACAGGGATCAGGGCTACACCTTC.

The chain has TRBV7-9 and TRBJ2-7, with unresolved D. V was pared by 1 base and J by 6 bases, with 13 bases between. Germline V gene sequence: CDR1 SEHNR, CDR2 FQNEAQ (reference sequence). This CDR3 comprises 14 residues. CDR3 region: CASSLESGLPEQYF. The CDR3, as DNA: TGTGCCAGCAGCTTAGAGAGTGGGTTGCCCGAGCAGTACTTC.

The chain carries TRBV19 and TRBJ1-5, with D maybe TRBD1 (6 bases). This CDR3 is 16 amino acids long. CDR1 is LNHDA, CDR2 SQIVND, per germline (reference sequence). V lost 9 bases, J lost 0 bases, and 18 bases lay in between. The CDR3 sequence is CASGQTRINSNQPQHF. In DNA form, the CDR3 reads TGTGCCAGCGGACAGACCCGGATTAATAGCAATCAGCCCCAGCATTTT.

The chain is built from TRBV6-6 and TRBJ2-1; possibly TRBD1 for D (5 bases). Trimming left V 6 bases short and J 3 bases short, with 15 bases between. Per the germline V gene, CDR1 is MNHNY and CDR2 is SVGAGI (reference sequence). The CDR3 sequence is 15 residues long. CDR3 DNA sequence: TGTGCCAGCAGCGTACAGGAAGTCAACTACAATGAGCAGTTCTTC. Translation: CASSVQEVNYNEQFF.